This passage covers 7 T cell receptor beta chains from one sample sequenced in a study of T cell repertoires in cytomegalovirus infection. MiXCR, applied by TCRdb to the reads, yields one record per CDR3 protein. The sample records about 830,000 distinct CDR3 sequences, about 33% being singletons. No antigens are known for them. Here the sequenced sample was cultured CD8+ T cells from PBMCs, taken from culture after CMV antigen stimulation. The receptor source for this set is a human donor in good health (CMV status not recorded). Some clones in this sample may be carry-over from other donors' samples.

The chain couples TRBV12-3 or TRBV12-4 to TRBJ2-1, with D perhaps TRBD1 or TRBD2 (6 bases each). The CDR3 covers 14 residues. V lost 5 bases to trimming and J lost 9 bases, with 17 bases between them. The CDR3 sequence is CASSPAGWGAEQFF. The CDR3 DNA reads as TGTGCCAGCAGTCCCGCCGGGTGGGGGGCTGAGCAGTTCTTC.

V gene TRBV7-2 combines with J gene TRBJ1-5; D is undetermined. CDR1 and CDR2 (germline): SGHTA, FQGNSA. CDR3 length: 15 residues. The V end was cut by 6 bases, the J end by 0 bases, with 12 bases between. CDR3 amino acids: CASRSSSYSNQPQHF. The CDR3 nucleotides read TGTGCCAGCAGGTCCAGTTCTTATAGCAATCAGCCCCAGCATTTT.

This clonotype was picked up a small number of times. The V and J genes are TRBV12-3 or TRBV12-4 and TRBJ1-1; D remains unclear. The CDR3 runs 16 residues. V lost 2 bases, J lost 5 bases, and 18 bases lay in between. The CDR3 here is CASSLFSGIALTEAFF. As DNA, the CDR3 is TGTGCCAGCAGTTTATTCTCGGGGATTGCTCTTACTGAAGCTTTCTTT.

This clonotype has more than one count but fewer than ten. J is TRBJ1-2 and V is TRBV7-8, with TRBD1 identical over 8 bases. In germline, CDR1 is SGHVS, CDR2 FQNEAQ. The CDR3 runs 15 residues. Trimming cost V 6 bases and J 3 bases; bases outside gene matches: 9. The CDR3 region is CASSPKGQGHYGYTF. In DNA form, the CDR3 reads TGTGCCAGCAGTCCAAAAGGACAGGGACACTATGGCTACACCTTC. Variable domain in full (rest from reference TRBV7-8 and TRBJ1-2): GAGVSQSPRYKVAKRGQDVALRCDPISGHVSLFWYQQALGQGPEFLTYFQNEAQLDKSGLPSDRFFAERPEGSVSTLKIQRTQQEDSAVYLCASSPKGQGHYGYTFGSGTRLTVV.

In the case of this clonotype: At one of its ends the junction is not consistent with the germline gene, which may arise from a read error. The V gene is TRBV7-2, the J gene TRBJ2-3; TRBD2 agrees at 9 bases. The CDR3 runs 17 residues. The V gene's germline CDR1 is SGHTA and CDR2 FQGNSA. In DNA form, the CDR3 reads TGTGCCAGCAGCTGGGGACCGGGACTAGCTTTCACAGATACGAAGTATTTT. It specifies CASSWGPGLAFTDTKYF.

The genes are TRBV6-1 and TRBJ2-5; D tentatively reads TRBD1 or TRBD2 (5 bases each). The CDR3 is made up of 17 amino acids. Looked up from germline, CDR1 is MNHNS and CDR2 is SASEGT. Trimming took 2 bases from V and 5 from J, leaving 21 bases between them. The CDR3 spells CASSEWGGSKWGETQYF. Here the CDR3 DNA reads TGTGCCAGCAGTGAATGGGGTGGATCCAAATGGGGGGAGACCCAGTACTTC.

In this sample, this clonotype turned up a few times. The chain links TRBV27 to TRBJ1-3; D is unresolved. Between the trimmed V and J ends, which lost 7 bases and 0 bases, there was a span of 16 bases. The CDR3 sequence is 16 residues long. Germline V gene data show CDR1 as MNHEY and CDR2 as SMNVEV (reference sequence). The CDR3 bases are TGTGCCAGCAAGCCCACGGGCCCGACCTCTGGAAACACCATATATTTT. It codes for CASKPTGPTSGNTIYF.